The 8 T cell receptor beta chains reported below all come from one sample, sequenced in a study of low-dose radiotherapy and immunotherapy resistance in tumors. TRAV- and TRBV-specific primers, spanning alpha and beta chains, primed first-strand cDNA. Both a constant-region primer and a V-primer adapter served to amplify TCRs across 15 to 20 PCR cycles. TCRdb re-derived calls from the reads in MiXCR, one entry per CDR3 protein. The sample has under 90,000 distinct CDR3 sequences, roughly a sixth seen once; the top ten hold 2.5% to 3%. The time point: before trial treatment. The sample in question was PBMCs, obtained before treatment. Receptors originate from a male donor with prostate cancer.

This clonotype was observed at least ten times. V gene TRBV4-2 combines with J gene TRBJ1-1; maybe TRBD1 (5 bases). The CDR3 runs to 13 residues. The germline V gene encodes CDR1 LGHNA and CDR2 YNFKEQ. V was trimmed by 7 bases and J by 0 bases, leaving 9 bases between them. In DNA form, the CDR3 reads TGTGCCAGCAAACAGGACATGAACACTGAAGCTTTCTTT. Translating gives CASKQDMNTEAFF.

There are many counts of this clonotype. The V gene is TRBV14, the J gene TRBJ2-3, with TRBD1 as a possible D gene (5 bases). Germline V CDR1 and CDR2: SGHDN, FVKESK. V was clipped by 4 bases and J by 1 base, with 9 bases between them. CDR3 length: 14 amino acids. The CDR3 spells CASSRPTGTDTQYF. CDR3 sequence (DNA): TGTGCCAGCAGCCGACCGACAGGCACAGATACGCAGTATTTT.

This clonotype has more than one count but fewer than ten. J is TRBJ2-1 and V is TRBV2; the match to TRBD1 covers 7 bases. The CDR3 loop spans 14 amino acids. V lost 4 bases, J lost 6 bases, and 6 bases stayed unmatched. Germline V gene sequence: CDR1 SNHLY, CDR2 FYNNEI. CDR3 sequence: CASSVFQGVNEQFF. In nucleotides, the CDR3 is TGTGCCAGCAGTGTCTTCCAGGGGGTCAATGAGCAGTTCTTC.

Turning to this clonotype: A far larger clone lies a single base away; this is likely a read error. The chain joins TRBV6-6 to TRBJ1-6, with D uncertain. Germline V gene data show CDR1 as MNHNY and CDR2 as SVGAGI (reference sequence). The CDR3 extends over 13 amino acids. V dropped 11 bases and J dropped 13 bases, with 21 bases sitting between them. The CDR3 reads CAVLLIPGRPLHF. In DNA form, the CDR3 reads TGTGCCGTCCTTTTGATCCCAGGACGCCCCCTCCACTTT.

As concerns this clonotype: A far larger clone is off by one base, so a read error is likely. The chain combines TRBV19 with TRBJ2-7; TRBD1 might be the D (5 bases). The length of the CDR3 is 12 residues. CDR1 and CDR2 (germline): LNHDA, SQIVND (reference sequence). Deletions cut 3 bases from V and 7 bases from J, with 10 bases between. CDR3 loop: CASSMQGNEQYF. The CDR3 bases are TGTGCCAGTAGTATGCAGGGAAATGAGCAGTACTTC.

This clonotype was counted at least ten times. The chain couples TRBV9 to TRBJ2-1, with 8 bases aligning to TRBD2. The V gene's germline CDR1 is SGDLS and CDR2 YYNGEE. The CDR3 length is 15 residues. Losses at the gene ends were 3 bases for V and 6 bases for J; bases not matched to a gene: 8. The CDR3 bases are TGTGCCAGCAGCGCATCCGGGACTAGGGGCAATGAGCAGTTCTTC. Its protein product is CASSASGTRGNEQFF.

This clonotype was observed many times. The CDR3 nucleotides read TGTGCCAGCAGCGTATGGGGGCCCACAGATACGCAGTATTTT. Translation: CASSVWGPTDTQYF. The chain is built from TRBV9 and TRBJ2-3, with TRBD1 as a possible D gene (6 bases). The CDR3 is 14 residues long. Per germline, CDR1 SGDLS and CDR2 YYNGEE. V lost 1 base and J 2 bases, leaving 8 bases between the germline ends.

Ten or more counts support this clonotype. The chain employs TRBV20-1 and TRBJ2-5; D uncertain. Germline values: CDR1 DFQATT, CDR2 SNEGSKA (reference sequence). CDR3 length equals 11 residues. V lost 8 bases to trimming and J lost 5 bases, with 12 bases between them. The CDR3 here is CSPNLGETQYF. CDR3 sequence (DNA): TGCAGTCCAAATCTAGGCGAGACCCAGTACTTC.